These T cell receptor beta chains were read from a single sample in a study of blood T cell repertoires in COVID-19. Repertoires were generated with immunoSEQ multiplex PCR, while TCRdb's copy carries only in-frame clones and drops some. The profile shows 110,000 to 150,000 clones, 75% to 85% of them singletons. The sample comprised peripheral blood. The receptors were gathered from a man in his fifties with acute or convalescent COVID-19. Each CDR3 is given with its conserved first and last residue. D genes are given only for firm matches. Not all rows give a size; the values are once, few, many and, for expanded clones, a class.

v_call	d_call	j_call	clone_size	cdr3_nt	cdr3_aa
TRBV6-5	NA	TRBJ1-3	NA	TGTGCCAGCAACCTAAGCTCTGGAAACACCATATATTTT	CASNLSSGNTIYF
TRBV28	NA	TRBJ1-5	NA	TGTGCCAGCAGTTTGAGACAGCCTAGCAATCAGCCCCAGCATTTT	CASSLRQPSNQPQHF
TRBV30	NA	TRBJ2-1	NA	TGTGCCTGGAAGCCTCTTGACTTTAGCCTCGAGCAGTTCTTC	CAWKPLDFSLEQFF
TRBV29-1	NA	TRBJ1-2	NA	TGCAGCGTTGAAGTGGAGAAAGGCTACACCTTC	CSVEVEKGYTF
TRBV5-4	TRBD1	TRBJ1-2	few	TGTGCCAGCAGTTTTTCAACAGGGGGGCATGGCTACACCTTC	CASSFSTGGHGYTF
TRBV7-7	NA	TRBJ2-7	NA	TGTGCTAGCAGCCAAGGAACAGGGTACTACGAGCAGTACTTC	CASSQGTGYYEQYF
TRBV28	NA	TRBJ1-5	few	TGTGCCAGCAGTTTACATCAGGGGTCAAGACAGCCCCAGCATTTT	CASSLHQGSRQPQHF
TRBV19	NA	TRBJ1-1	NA	TGTGCCAGTAGTATGGGCCCCCAGGGTGAAGCTTTCTTT	CASSMGPQGEAFF
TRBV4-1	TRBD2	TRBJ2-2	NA	TGCGCCAGCACACTAGCGGGAGGTTCCGGGGAGCTGTTTTTT	CASTLAGGSGELFF
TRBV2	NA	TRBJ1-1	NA	TGTGCCAGCGTTCCTGTGGGAGGGGTCACTGAAGCTTTCTTT	CASVPVGGVTEAFF
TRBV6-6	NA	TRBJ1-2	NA	TGTGCCAGCCCGGCCACAGGAGACTATGGCTACACCTTC	CASPATGDYGYTF
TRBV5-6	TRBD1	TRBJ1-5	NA	TGTGCCAGCAGCTTGGGGGACAGGAAGAATCAGCCCCAGCATTTT	CASSLGDRKNQPQHF
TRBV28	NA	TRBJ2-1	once	TGTGCCAGCAGTTGGGCAGGGGTAGCATACAATGAGCAGTTCTTC	CASSWAGVAYNEQFF
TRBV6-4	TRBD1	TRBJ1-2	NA	TGTGCCAGCAGTGCTAAGACAGGGGTTCCCGGCTACACCTTC	CASSAKTGVPGYTF
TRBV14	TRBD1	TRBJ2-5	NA	TGTGCCAGCAGCTTAGGGACAGGGCTCATGGAGACCCAGTACTTC	CASSLGTGLMETQYF
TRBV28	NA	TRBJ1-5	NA	TGTGCCAGCAGCCCCTACAATCAGCCCCAGCATTTT	CASSPYNQPQHF
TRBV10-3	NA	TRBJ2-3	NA	TGTGCCATCAGTGACCCGACAGTCCCCACAGATACGCAGTATTTT	CAISDPTVPTDTQYF
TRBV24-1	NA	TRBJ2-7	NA	TGTGCCACCAGTGACCCGACAGTTTACGAGCAGTACTTC	CATSDPTVYEQYF
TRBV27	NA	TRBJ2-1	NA	TGTGCCAGCAGCGCCGGCCCCACGGGGGAGCAGTTCTTC	CASSAGPTGEQFF
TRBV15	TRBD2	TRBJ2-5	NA	TGTGCCACCAGCAGAGTTCTCGCAGCGGGAGGCGAGACCCAGTACTTC	CATSRVLAAGGETQYF
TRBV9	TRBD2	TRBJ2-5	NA	TGTGCCAGCAGCGAAGCGGGAGGTAATAAAGAGACCCAGTACTTC	CASSEAGGNKETQYF
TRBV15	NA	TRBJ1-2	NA	TGTGCCACCAGCAGAGATCTGAAAGGGGCCTATGGCTACACCTTC	CATSRDLKGAYGYTF
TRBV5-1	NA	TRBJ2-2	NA	TGCGCCAGCGGTCGGGAAAATGTTAACACCGGGGAGCTGTTTTTT	CASGRENVNTGELFF
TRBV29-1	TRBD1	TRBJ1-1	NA	TGCAGTACTACAGGGGCATTTACTGAAGCTTTCTTT	CSTTGAFTEAFF
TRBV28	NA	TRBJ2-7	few	TGTGCCAGCAGTTTCGACAGCGCCTACGAGCAGTACTTC	CASSFDSAYEQYF
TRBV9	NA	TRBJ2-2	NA	TGTGCCAGCAGCGGCAGTGAGCTGTTTTTT	CASSGSELFF
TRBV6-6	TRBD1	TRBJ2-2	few	TGTGCCAGCAGCTCTTCCCGCTACCCGGGACAGACGAACACCGGGGAGCTGTTTTTT	CASSSSRYPGQTNTGELFF
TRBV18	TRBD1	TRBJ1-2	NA	TGTGCCAGCTCACCAGTCGCCGGGACAGGGAACTATGGCTACACCTTC	CASSPVAGTGNYGYTF
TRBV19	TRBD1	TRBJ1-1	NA	TGTGCCAGTAAACCCGGGACAGGGGGCATGAACACTGAAGCTTTCTTT	CASKPGTGGMNTEAFF
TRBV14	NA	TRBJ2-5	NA	TGTGCCAGCAGCCAGATTTGGCGGGGAGCCCCGGGGCAAGAGACCCAGTACTTC	CASSQIWRGAPGQETQYF
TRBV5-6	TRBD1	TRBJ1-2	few	TGTGCCAGCAGCTCACAAGGGACAGGGGGCGGTCGCTACACCTTC	CASSSQGTGGGRYTF
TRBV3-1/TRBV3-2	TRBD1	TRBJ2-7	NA	TGTGCCAGCAGCCCCGGACAGGGGGTATCCTACGAGCAGTACTTC	CASSPGQGVSYEQYF
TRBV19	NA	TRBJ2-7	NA	TGTGCCAGTAGTATAGCCAGTATCTCCTACGAGCAGTACTTC	CASSIASISYEQYF
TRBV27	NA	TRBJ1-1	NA	TGTGCCAGCAGTTTATCGATAATGAGGTCCAGTGGGACTGAAGCTTTCTTT	CASSLSIMRSSGTEAFF
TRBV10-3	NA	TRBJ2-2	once	TGTGCCACCCTGGGACAGAACACCGGGGAGCTGTTTTTT	CATLGQNTGELFF
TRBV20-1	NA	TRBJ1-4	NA	TGCAGTGCTAGTTCAGGGGTTGGTGAAAAACTGTTTTTT	CSASSGVGEKLFF
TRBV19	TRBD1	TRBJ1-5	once	TGTGCCAGTAGTCCTGGGGACGACAGGGGGCTTTGGCAGCCCCAGCATTTT	CASSPGDDRGLWQPQHF
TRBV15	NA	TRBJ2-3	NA	TGTGCCACCAGCAGAGGACTAACCACTAGCACAGATACGCAGTATTTT	CATSRGLTTSTDTQYF
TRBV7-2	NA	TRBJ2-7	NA	TGTGCCAGCAGCTTCAATCATGGCCGCGAGCAGTACTTC	CASSFNHGREQYF
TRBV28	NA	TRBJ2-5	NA	TGTGCCAGCAGATCAGGGGTGGTTCAGGAGACCCAGTACTTC	CASRSGVVQETQYF
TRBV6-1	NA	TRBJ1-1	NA	TGTGCCAGCAGTGAAGAACAGGGCACTGAAGCTTTCTTT	CASSEEQGTEAFF
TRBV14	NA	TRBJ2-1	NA	TGTGCCAGCAGCCAAGTGTTGAGCAATGAGCAGTTCTTC	CASSQVLSNEQFF
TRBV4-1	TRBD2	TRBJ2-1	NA	TGCGCCAGCAGCCGAAGGACTAGCGGGGGAACCTACAATGAGCAGTTCTTC	CASSRRTSGGTYNEQFF
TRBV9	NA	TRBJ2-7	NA	TGTGCCAGCAGCGTAGACTTATCCTACGAGCAGTACTTC	CASSVDLSYEQYF
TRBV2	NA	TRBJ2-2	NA	TGTGCCAGCATCGACGCGGGACCACGGGGGGAGCTGTTTTTT	CASIDAGPRGELFF
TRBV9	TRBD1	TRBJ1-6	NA	TGTGCCAGCAGGGTTGGACAGGGGAATTCACCCCTCCACTTT	CASRVGQGNSPLHF
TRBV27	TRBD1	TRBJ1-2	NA	TGTGCCAGCAGTTTATCGATCGGACAGGGGGCTAACTATGGCTACACCTTC	CASSLSIGQGANYGYTF
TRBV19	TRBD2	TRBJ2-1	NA	TGTGCCAGTAGTATCACAGCGGGAGGCTACAATGAGCAGTTCTTC	CASSITAGGYNEQFF
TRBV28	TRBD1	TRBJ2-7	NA	TGTGCCAGCACCCCTTACGTCGCAGGGGGTGAGCAGTACTTC	CASTPYVAGGEQYF
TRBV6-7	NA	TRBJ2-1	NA	TGTGCCAGCCACCCCAGTATTATACCCTCCTACAATGAGCAGTTCTTC	CASHPSIIPSYNEQFF
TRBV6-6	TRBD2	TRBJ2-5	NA	TGTGCCAGCAGTTACGCGCGGGAGTCGACCCAGTACTTC	CASSYARESTQYF
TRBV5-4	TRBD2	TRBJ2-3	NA	TGTGCCAGCAGATATTATACTAGCGGCACAGATACGCAGTATTTT	CASRYYTSGTDTQYF
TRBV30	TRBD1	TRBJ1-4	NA	TGTGCCTGGAAAGGGACAGCAACTAATGAAAAACTGTTTTTT	CAWKGTATNEKLFF
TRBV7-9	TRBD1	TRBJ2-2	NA	TGTGCCAGCAGCTTTGGGGACAGGGCTGCCGGGGAGCTGTTTTTT	CASSFGDRAAGELFF
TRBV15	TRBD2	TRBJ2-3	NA	TGTGCCACCAGCAATAGCGGGAGGCCCTATACGCAGTATTTT	CATSNSGRPYTQYF
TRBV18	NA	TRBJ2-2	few	TGTGCCAGCATCGGCGGCGGCACTTCGAACACCGGGGAGCTGTTTTTT	CASIGGGTSNTGELFF
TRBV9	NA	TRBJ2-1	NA	TGTGCCAGCAGCGTAGTAGATGAGCAGTTCTTC	CASSVVDEQFF
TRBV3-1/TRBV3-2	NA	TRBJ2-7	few	TGTGCCAGCAGCGCTAGCAGGGGTGTCTACGAGCAGTACTTC	CASSASRGVYEQYF
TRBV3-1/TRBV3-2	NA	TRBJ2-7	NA	TGTGCCAGCAGCCATACTTACGAGCAGTACTTC	CASSHTYEQYF
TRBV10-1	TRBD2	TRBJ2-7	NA	TGCGCCAGCAGTCCAACTAGCGAGGACTACGAGCAGTACTTC	CASSPTSEDYEQYF